This note documents a single T cell receptor beta chain sequence. Its antigen specificity is not known. One base away there is no much larger clone; base qualities are not given. The data derive from a study of T cells after somatic rescue of genetic block (dated by TCRdb to 2020 to 2022). For the wider study: What the study looked at was long-term robustness, specifically in a T-cell system that came about through somatic rescue of a genetic block in T-cell development.

The library came from the immunoSEQ multiplex PCR assay. TCRdb took this table from immuneACCESS and kept in-frame rearrangements with V and J called. Such tables lack part of the clones; where checked against another copy, unresolved V genes explain under half of the gap, and the rest is unexplained. Within this sample are 10,000 to 15,000 clones, with 60% to 75% of them counted one time only. Roughly a fifth of the sample rests with the top ten. The specimen sequenced was peripheral blood mononuclear cells (PBMCs). The clonotype was recovered from a boy younger than 18.

CDR3 reads: CAWSVLSSYEQYF. Here is the DNA: TGTGCCTGGAGTGTACTGAGTTCCTACGAGCAGTACTTC. Here the chain combines TRBV30 and TRBJ2-7; the D segment cannot be called with confidence. From the cysteine up to the phenylalanine, the CDR3 has a length of 13 residues. Only the CDR3 DNA is retained, 39 bases long and in frame from the first base. The germline ends are 7 bases apart after V is trimmed by 0 bases and J by 1 base. From the germline V gene (reference sequence), CDR1 is GTSNPN and CDR2 is SVGIG.